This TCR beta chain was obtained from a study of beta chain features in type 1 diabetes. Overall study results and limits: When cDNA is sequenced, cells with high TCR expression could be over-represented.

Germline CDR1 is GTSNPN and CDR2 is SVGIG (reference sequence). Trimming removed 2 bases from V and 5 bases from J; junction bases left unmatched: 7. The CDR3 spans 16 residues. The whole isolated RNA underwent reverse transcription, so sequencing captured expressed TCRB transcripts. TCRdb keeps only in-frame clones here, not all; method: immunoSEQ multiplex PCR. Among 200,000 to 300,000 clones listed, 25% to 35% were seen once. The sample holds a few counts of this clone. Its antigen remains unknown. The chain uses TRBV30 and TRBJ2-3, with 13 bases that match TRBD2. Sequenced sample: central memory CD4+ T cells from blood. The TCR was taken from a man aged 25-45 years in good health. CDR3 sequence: CAWSTGTSGEKDTQYF. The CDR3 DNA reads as TGTGCCTGGAGTACCGGGACTAGCGGGGAGAAAGATACGCAGTATTTT.